This T cell receptor beta chain emerged from a study of control samples from healthy donors and cancer patients. Assay used: immunoSEQ multiplex PCR; TCRdb lists only in-frame clones, some missing. Here the sample spans over 150,000 clones, 94% being singletons. Germline CDR1 and CDR2: LNHDA and SQIVND (reference sequence). CDR3 length equals 12 residues. V gave up 6 bases and J gave up 8 bases, with 13 bases separating them. This sequence joins TRBV19 and TRBJ1-1; tentatively, D is TRBD1 (6 bases). The sequencing input was blood. The TCR was taken from a woman under 30 in good health. The CDR3: CASSLGGIEAFF. Here the CDR3 DNA reads TGTGCCAGTAGCCTAGGGGGGATCGAAGCTTTCTTT. The full variable domain, completed using reference TRBV19 and TRBJ1-1, is DGGITQSPKYLFRKEGQNVTLSCEQNLNHDAMYWYRQDPGQGLRLIYYSQIVNDFQKGDIAEGYSVSREKKESFPLTVTSAQKNPTAFYLCASSLGGIEAFFGQGTRLTVV.